This entry lists 31 T cell receptor beta chains sequenced from one sample in a study of breast tumors, draining lymph nodes, adjacent tissues. TCRdb reanalysed the multiplex PCR reads using MiXCR and keeps one entry per CDR3 protein. The data show fewer than 250,000 distinct CDR3 sequences, with around 32% seen just once and about 1.4% held by the top ten. Samples came from axillary lymph nodes draining the breast cancer. Sequences were obtained from axillary lymph node tissue. The source is a female donor with breast cancer. Some clones in this sample may be carry-over from other donors' samples.

This clonotype showed up just once. A junction end diverges from the germline sequence, so it may reflect a read error. The rearrangement links TRBV2 to TRBJ2-3; TRBD2 aligns across 13 bases. This CDR3 region has 16 residues. Germline CDR1 reads SNHLY; CDR2 reads FYNNEI. The CDR3 loop reads CASSEGTSGEYNEQYF. The CDR3 bases are TGCGCCAGCAGTGAAGGGACTAGCGGGGAATACAATGAGCAGTATTTT.

In this sample, this clonotype turned up many times. The chain carries TRBV7-2 and TRBJ2-1, with a tentative D call TRBD2 (5 bases). CDR1 and CDR2 from the germline V gene are SGHTA and FQGNSA. The ends were cut back, 4 bases at V and 6 bases at J, with 16 bases in the middle. The CDR3 contains 15 residues. CDR3 residues: CASSSLGSGSNEQFF. CDR3 nucleotides: TGTGCCAGCAGCTCCCTCGGGTCGGGAAGCAATGAGCAGTTCTTC. The whole variable domain, remainder taken from reference TRBV7-2 and TRBJ2-1, is GAGVSQSPSNKVTEKGKDVELRCDPISGHTALYWYRQSLGQGLEFLIYFQGNSAPDKSGLPSDRFSAERTGGSVSTLTIQRTQQEDSAVYLCASSSLGSGSNEQFFGPGTRLTVL.

In this sample, this clonotype turned up many times. The V and J genes are TRBV27 and TRBJ2-7, with no clear D. Germline V CDR1 and CDR2: MNHEY, SMNVEV (reference sequence). CDR3 length equals 15 residues. V gave up 3 bases and J gave up 2 bases, with 14 bases separating them. DNA of the CDR3: TGTGCCAGCAGTTTCCGGCAGGCTGGACCCTACGAGCAGTACTTC. Protein: CASSFRQAGPYEQYF.

The V call is TRBV6-1, the J call TRBJ2-3; 11 bases fit TRBD2. Germline values: CDR1 MNHNS, CDR2 SASEGT. V shed 3 bases, J shed 11 bases, and the junction held 7 bases outside the gene matches. The CDR3 length is 14 residues. CDR3 amino acids: CASSDASGRNEQYF. CDR3 DNA sequence: TGTGCCAGCAGTGACGCTAGCGGGAGGAATGAGCAGTATTTT.

The chain recombines TRBV19 with TRBJ1-5; 9 bases are shared with TRBD1. Germline V gene lookup returns CDR1 LNHDA and CDR2 SQIVND (reference sequence). The CDR3 covers 16 residues. The J segment lost 0 bases and the V segment lost 10 bases, leaving 10 bases of the junction unmatched. The CDR3 loop is CANRTGGLGSNQPQHF. CDR3 coding DNA: TGTGCCAATAGAACAGGGGGCCTAGGTAGCAATCAGCCCCAGCATTTT.

A word on this clonotype: A much larger clone differs from this one at a single base, so this may be a read error. Lacking the conserved final phenylalanine or tryptophan, this CDR3 likely reflects a read error. The chain links TRBV9 to TRBJ2-1; D ambiguous. The CDR3 consists of 13 residues. Per the germline V gene, CDR1 is SGDLS and CDR2 is YYNGEE. Deletions cut 4 bases from V and 9 bases from J, with 14 bases between. CDR3 DNA: TGTGCCAGCAGCCGCATAACACTCAGTGAGCAGTTCTCC. Its protein product is CASSRITLSEQFS.

The sample holds a few counts of this clonotype. A junction end diverges from the germline sequence, so it may reflect a read error. V gene TRBV20-1 combines with J gene TRBJ2-4; D may correspond to TRBD1 or TRBD2 (6 bases each). This CDR3 region has 11 residues. From germline, CDR1 is DFQATT and CDR2 SNEGSKA (reference sequence). The CDR3 loop reads CSVPRGDIQSF. The CDR3 DNA reads as TGCAGTGTCCCAAGGGGGGACATTCAGTCCTTC.

At least ten counts were recorded for this clonotype. The chain combines TRBV5-1 with TRBJ2-5, with 7 bases aligning to TRBD2. Trimming at V came to 1 base and at J to 2 bases, leaving 8 bases not matched to a gene. There are 16 residues in the CDR3. The germline gives CDR1 SGHRS, CDR2 YFSETQ. CDR3 in amino acids: CASSLRPAGLQETQYF. The CDR3 DNA reads TGCGCCAGCAGCTTGAGACCAGCGGGGCTACAAGAGACCCAGTACTTC.

In this sample, this clonotype turned up a few times. A much larger clone differs from this one at a single base, so this may be a read error. CDR3 loop: CASSRTSVYGQYF. Here the CDR3 DNA reads TGTGCCAGCTCAAGGACTAGCGTCTACGGGCAGTACTTC. This chain joins TRBV12-3 or TRBV12-4 and TRBJ2-7; 9 nucleotides match TRBD2. This CDR3 comprises 13 residues.

This clonotype was seen ten or more times. The chain has TRBV6-2 or TRBV6-3 and TRBJ2-7; either TRBD1 or TRBD2 may supply D (5 bases each). CDR3 length: 14 amino acids. The V gene lost 6 bases and the J gene lost 3 bases, with 15 bases spanning the gap. In germline, CDR1 is MNHEY, CDR2 SVGEGT. The CDR3 DNA follows: TGTGCCAGCAGGGAAAGAGAGGGGTTCTACGAGCAGTACTTC. It specifies CASREREGFYEQYF.

The rearrangement links TRBV20-1 to TRBJ2-1; D is tentatively TRBD1 or TRBD2 (5 bases each). Germline CDR1 reads DFQATT; CDR2 reads SNEGSKA (reference sequence). Trimming left V 3 bases short and J 2 bases short, with 23 bases between. This CDR3 is 18 amino acids long. The CDR3 protein is CSASVVVGDTGPYNEQFF. The CDR3 DNA follows: TGCAGTGCTAGTGTAGTGGTCGGGGATACGGGGCCCTACAATGAGCAGTTCTTC.

This clonotype has at least ten counts. The chain is built from TRBV7-2 and TRBJ2-5; no definite D call. The germline CDR1 and CDR2 sequences are SGHTA and FQGNSA. V lost 3 bases to trimming and J lost 1 base, with 9 bases between them. The CDR3 covers 14 residues. The CDR3 DNA reads TGTGCCAGCAGCTTTTATCCGACCCAAGAGACCCAGTACTTC. This sequence encodes CASSFYPTQETQYF.

There are many counts of this clonotype. The chain couples TRBV7-8 to TRBJ2-1; D unclear. In germline, CDR1 is SGHVS, CDR2 FQNEAQ. The CDR3 totals 12 residues. Between the trimmed V and J ends, which lost 2 bases and 10 bases, there was a span of 9 bases. CDR3 in amino acids: CASSLNSAEQFF. The DNA of the CDR3 is TGTGCCAGCAGCTTAAACTCAGCCGAGCAGTTCTTC.

A note on this clonotype: A much larger clone lies a single base off, so this may be a read error. The genes are TRBV5-4 and TRBJ2-5, with D maybe TRBD1 (6 bases). The CDR3 is 13 residues long. Germline loops: CDR1 SGHNT, CDR2 YYREEE (reference sequence). V was trimmed by 4 bases and J by 6 bases, leaving 13 bases between them. CDR3 in amino acids: CASSPMGAKTQYF. In DNA, the CDR3 is TGTGCCAGCAGCCCCATGGGGGCAAAGACCCAGTACTTC.

This clonotype has a count of ten or more. The rearrangement links TRBV19 to TRBJ2-4; D remains ambiguous. Germline values: CDR1 LNHDA, CDR2 SQIVND (reference sequence). Trimming shortened V by 1 base and J by 6 bases, and 10 bases separated the two germline ends. The CDR3 extends over 14 amino acids. Here the CDR3 DNA reads TGTGCCAGTAGTATAGTCGGCCAATCAAACATTCAGTACTTC. This codes for CASSIVGQSNIQYF.

V usage is TRBV5-1 and J usage is TRBJ1-6; 8 bases are shared with TRBD1. V dropped 4 bases and J dropped 10; count of bases not matched to a gene: 13. Germline CDR1 is SGHRS and CDR2 is YFSETQ. The CDR3 length is 16 residues. CDR3 in DNA: TGCGCCAGCAGCCAAACCGTTACAGGGGGGGGGTCACCCCTCCACTTT. Its translation: CASSQTVTGGGSPLHF.

This clonotype was picked up one time. An end of the junction differs from the germline gene, which may be a read error. This chain links TRBV6-1 with TRBJ2-4; the match to TRBD2 covers 9 bases. This CDR3 has 15 residues. CDR1 is MNHNS and CDR2 is SASEGT in the germline V gene. CDR3 region: CTSSWAGGIKNIQYF. For the CDR3, the DNA is TGCACCAGCAGTTGGGCGGGAGGGATCAAAAACATTCAGTACTTC.

Many counts were recorded for this clonotype. The V gene is TRBV20-1, the J gene TRBJ1-6; D unclear. Germline V gene data show CDR1 as DFQATT and CDR2 as SNEGSKA (reference sequence). The CDR3 runs to 14 residues. V was trimmed by 0 bases and J by 7 bases, leaving 10 bases between them. The CDR3 coding sequence is TGCAGTGCTAGAGAAACGGGAAAAAATTCACCCCTCCACTTT. Protein sequence: CSARETGKNSPLHF.

Regarding this clonotype: This may be a read error, as it is one base from a much larger clone. CDR3 amino acids: CATSEIQGGRNIQYF. The CDR3 DNA follows: TGTGCCACCAGTGAGATCCAGGGAGGCAGAAACATTCAGTACTTC. The V and J genes are TRBV24-1 and TRBJ2-4; D possibly corresponds to TRBD2 (6 bases). V lost 4 bases and J 6 bases, leaving 15 bases between the germline ends. The CDR3 spans 15 residues. CDR1 and CDR2 from the germline V gene are KGHDR and SFDVKD.

This clonotype was recorded at least ten times. The chain carries TRBV4-3 and TRBJ2-2, with 7 bases that match TRBD2. The CDR3 is 16 amino acids. The junction had 7 bases not matched to a gene; V was cut back by 0 bases and J by 6 bases. CDR1 and CDR2 from the germline V gene are LGHNA and YSLEER. CDR3 loop: CASSQDGRERAGELFF. For the CDR3, the DNA is TGCGCCAGCAGCCAAGATGGGAGGGAACGGGCCGGGGAGCTGTTTTTT.

V gene TRBV2 combines with J gene TRBJ1-5; no definite D call. Trimming cost V 7 bases and J 11 bases, with 33 bases left between them. The CDR3 covers 18 residues. Germline V gives CDR1 SNHLY, CDR2 FYNNEI. CDR3 protein: CASTVSSGSSPNLLAQHF. The CDR3 DNA reads as TGTGCCAGCACTGTCTCTAGCGGGAGTTCTCCGAACCTTTTGGCCCAGCATTTT.

The gene calls are TRBV6-1 and TRBJ2-7, with a tentative D call TRBD1 (6 bases). The CDR3 covers 16 residues. The germline V gene has CDR1 MNHNS and CDR2 SASEGT. The V end lost 5 bases, the J end lost 0 bases, and 17 bases lay between the germline ends. CDR3 protein: CASSLQIGQFSYEQYF. The CDR3 DNA reads TGTGCCAGCAGTCTCCAGATCGGACAGTTCTCCTACGAGCAGTACTTC.

This clonotype was found many times. The genes are TRBV7-8 and TRBJ2-3; D might be TRBD2 (6 bases). Per the germline V gene, CDR1 is SGHVS and CDR2 is FQNEAQ. The V gene lost 5 bases and the J gene lost 6 bases, with 18 bases spanning the gap. This CDR3 region has 15 residues. The CDR3 nucleotides read TGTGCCAGCAGCCGACTAGTGGTTGTCACGGATACGCAGTATTTT. This codes for CASSRLVVVTDTQYF. The whole variable domain, filled in from reference TRBV7-8 and TRBJ2-3, reads GAGVSQSPRYKVAKRGQDVALRCDPISGHVSLFWYQQALGQGPEFLTYFQNEAQLDKSGLPSDRFFAERPEGSVSTLKIQRTQQEDSAVYLCASSRLVVVTDTQYFGPGTRLTVL.

There are many counts of this clonotype. V gene TRBV20-1 combines with J gene TRBJ2-5; 10 nucleotides line up with TRBD2. J was trimmed by 0 bases and V by 1 base; bases with no gene match: 5. Germline CDR1 reads DFQATT; CDR2 reads SNEGSKA (reference sequence). The CDR3 has 16 amino acids. The CDR3 DNA reads as TGCAGTGCTAGAGTGGGGACTAGCGTGTACCAAGAGACCCAGTACTTC. This sequence encodes CSARVGTSVYQETQYF.

This clonotype appeared many times. V is TRBV6-1 and J is TRBJ2-3; D possibly corresponds to TRBD2 (7 bases). This CDR3 spans 15 amino acids. Germline lookup yields CDR1 MNHNS and CDR2 SASEGT. V lost 7 bases and J lost 2, with 16 bases in between. CDR3 sequence reads: CASIRGADPTDTQYF. The CDR3 DNA is TGTGCCAGCATCCGGGGGGCTGACCCCACAGATACGCAGTATTTT.

This clonotype was detected many times. V gene TRBV19 combines with J gene TRBJ2-3; D ambiguous. Germline loops: CDR1 LNHDA, CDR2 SQIVND (reference sequence). This CDR3 region has 14 residues. V dropped 6 bases and J dropped 2 bases, with 12 bases sitting between them. Here the CDR3 DNA reads TGTGCCAGTAGAAACAAGCTGAACACAGATACGCAGTATTTT. It specifies CASRNKLNTDTQYF.

This clonotype was found many times. The genes are TRBV7-8 and TRBJ1-1, with D unclear. The germline gives CDR1 SGHVS, CDR2 FQNEAQ. V was clipped by 1 base and J by 4 bases, with 7 bases between them. The CDR3 extends over 13 amino acids. CDR3 residues: CASSLVRSTEAFF. Written as DNA, the CDR3 is TGTGCCAGCAGCTTAGTACGGAGCACTGAAGCTTTCTTT.

This clonotype was counted once. This chain uses TRBV7-9 with TRBJ1-3; a weak D match, TRBD1 (6 bases). The CDR3 loop spans 16 amino acids. The germline V gene has CDR1 SEHNR and CDR2 FQNEAQ (reference sequence). Between the trimmed V and J ends, which lost 4 bases and 1 base, there was a span of 14 bases. For the CDR3, the DNA is TGTGCCAGCAGCTCAGGGACACAGCCATCTGGAAACACCATATATTTT. It specifies CASSSGTQPSGNTIYF.

This clonotype was recorded at least ten times. The V gene is TRBV7-3, the J gene TRBJ2-2; 9 positions agree with TRBD2. The CDR3 has 16 amino acids. The ends lost 4 bases at V and 5 bases at J; junction bases unmatched: 8. Germline CDR1 SGHTA, CDR2 FQGTGA. The DNA for the CDR3 is TGTGCCAGCAGCTCCTCGGGACTAGCAGTGACCGGGGAGCTGTTTTTT. As protein: CASSSSGLAVTGELFF.

The table lists this clonotype with many counts. The chain uses TRBV6-5 and TRBJ2-5, with 8 bases aligning to TRBD2. This CDR3 comprises 14 residues. The junction had 7 bases not matched to a gene; V was cut back by 5 bases and J by 5 bases. Germline values: CDR1 MNHEY, CDR2 SVGAGI. This chain's CDR3 is CASSALAGGETQYF. The CDR3 DNA follows: TGTGCCAGCAGTGCCCTAGCGGGCGGTGAGACCCAGTACTTC.

This clonotype was recorded at least ten times. The chain recombines TRBV6-5 with TRBJ1-2; 9 nucleotides match TRBD1. CDR3 length: 14 residues. The V segment lost 5 bases and the J segment 7 bases; nucleotides outside the gene matches: 8. CDR1 and CDR2 from the germline V gene are MNHEY and SVGAGI. The CDR3 here is CASSRSGTGSGYTF. CDR3 in DNA: TGTGCCAGCAGTCGCTCCGGGACAGGGTCTGGCTACACCTTC.